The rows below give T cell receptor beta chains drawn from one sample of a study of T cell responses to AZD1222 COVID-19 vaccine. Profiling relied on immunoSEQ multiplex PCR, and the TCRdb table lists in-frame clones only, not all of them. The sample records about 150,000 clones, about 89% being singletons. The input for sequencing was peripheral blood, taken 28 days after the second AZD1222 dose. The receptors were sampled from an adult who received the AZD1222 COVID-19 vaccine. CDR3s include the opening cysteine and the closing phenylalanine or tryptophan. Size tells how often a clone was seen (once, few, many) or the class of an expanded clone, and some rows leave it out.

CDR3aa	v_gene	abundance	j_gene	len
CASSQTSGSSYEQYF	TRBV3-1/TRBV3-2	-	TRBJ2-7	15
CASSRRERNTGELFF	TRBV4-1	-	TRBJ2-2	15
CASSHLGLAGYNEQFF	TRBV3-1/TRBV3-2	-	TRBJ2-1	16
CASSSGEVGSEQFF	TRBV6-2/TRBV6-3	-	TRBJ2-1	14
CASSLNHGTSHPDTQYF	TRBV13	-	TRBJ2-3	17
CATSDPRGRLNGYTF	TRBV24-1	-	TRBJ1-2	15
CASSLQGTYEQYF	TRBV7-3	-	TRBJ2-7	13
CASSTSVGGNNIQYF	TRBV7-2	-	TRBJ2-4	15
CASSFQGRGYGYTF	TRBV6-5	once	TRBJ1-2	14
CASSSGLGTDTQYF	TRBV6-5	-	TRBJ2-3	14
CASGLVPFETGESKAFF	TRBV12-5	once	TRBJ1-1	17
CASSLVVSGRRWTEAFF	TRBV5-1	-	TRBJ1-1	17
CAWEGPRRGYEQYF	TRBV30	once	TRBJ2-7	14
CATSESGLNQPQHF	TRBV24-1	-	TRBJ1-5	14
CASSFRGRGHSEAFF	TRBV7-9	once	TRBJ1-1	15
CASLDRLSGNTIYF	TRBV18	few	TRBJ1-3	14
CASSPGTAYEQYF	TRBV19	-	TRBJ2-7	13
CASSNRGGTEAFF	TRBV21-1	-	TRBJ1-1	13
CASSESGLVTYEQYF	TRBV2	-	TRBJ2-7	15
CAWSVPIFGQGLNYGYTF	TRBV30	-	TRBJ1-2	18
CASSPKSSTGTGSVKLFF	TRBV4-2	-	TRBJ1-4	18
CASSQDLAGVETQYF	TRBV3-1/TRBV3-2	-	TRBJ2-5	15
CASSQEGGWGEQFF	TRBV3-1/TRBV3-2	-	TRBJ2-1	14
CASRSNGNEQFF	TRBV12-3/TRBV12-4	few	TRBJ2-1	12
CASSPSGPLETQYF	TRBV7-9	-	TRBJ2-5	14
CASSEDRGNTEAFF	TRBV6-5	-	TRBJ1-1	14
CASRSAAREQYF	TRBV7-2	-	TRBJ2-7	12
CASSPRRGRVDGYTF	TRBV14	-	TRBJ1-2	15
CASLAASSYNEQFF	TRBV6-5	-	TRBJ2-1	14
CASREGLRQPQHF	TRBV12-3/TRBV12-4	-	TRBJ1-5	13
CAWSGRDNEKLFF	TRBV30	-	TRBJ1-4	13
CASSLGGGPAYEQYF	TRBV11-2	-	TRBJ2-7	15
CASSAPAVYEQYF	TRBV10-1	-	TRBJ2-7	13
CAFRVLIRGYTF	TRBV29-1	once	TRBJ1-2	12
CASSPPGQGTNYGYTF	TRBV18	-	TRBJ1-2	16
CASSPPIQGADTQYF	TRBV18	-	TRBJ2-3	15
CASSKTRPRQISTDTQYF	TRBV21-1	-	TRBJ2-3	18
CAWSVGFGTMNTEAFF	TRBV30	few	TRBJ1-1	16
CSVGGSGAGTLYNEQFF	TRBV29-1	-	TRBJ2-1	17
CASSGGTGLRWAYGYTF	TRBV6-1	-	TRBJ1-2	17
CASSFLERTSGIKFF	TRBV7-3	-	TRBJ2-1	15